The source of this T cell receptor beta chain is a study of breast tumors, draining lymph nodes, adjacent tissues. Whole-study results and caveats: Tumor and nontumor repertoires were significantly more similar in luminal-like than in basal-like breast cancer. The data were judged consistent with most tumor T cells coming from lymph node and expanding in tumor. Tumor repertoires ranked between lymph nodes and nontumor tissue in diversity, with V and J gene preferences. The lymph node origin of tumor T cells was framed as consistent with a hypothesis, not demonstrated.

This clonotype showed up many times. Its antigen is still unknown. TCRdb reanalysed the multiplex PCR reads using MiXCR and keeps one entry per CDR3 protein. The table has about 6,600 distinct CDR3 sequences, 43% seen once. Per the germline V gene, CDR1 is LNHDA and CDR2 is SQIVND (reference sequence). This CDR3 spans 15 amino acids. With V trimmed by 5 bases and J by 7 bases, 10 bases remained unmatched. Sequencing input: tumor-adjacent breast tissue. The clonotype was recovered from a female donor with breast cancer. Some clones in this sample may be carry-over from other donors' samples. The chain joins TRBV19 to TRBJ1-5; 8 bases agree with TRBD1. The CDR3 here is CASSDDRGSRQPQHF. The DNA for the CDR3 is TGTGCCAGTAGTGATGACAGGGGAAGTCGACAGCCCCAGCATTTT. The variable domain in full, with the rest retrieved from reference TRBV19 and TRBJ1-5, is DGGITQSPKYLFRKEGQNVTLSCEQNLNHDAMYWYRQDPGQGLRLIYYSQIVNDFQKGDIAEGYSVSREKKESFPLTVTSAQKNPTAFYLCASSDDRGSRQPQHFGDGTRLSIL.